This T cell receptor beta chain appears in the sequencing data of a study of T cells in Graves' hyperthyroidism and ophthalmopathy. RNA transcripts served as the template for amplifying TCR beta CDR3 regions. First-round RT-PCR targeting the TCR CDR3 was performed with the HTBI primer set. TCRdb ran MiXCR on the multiplex PCR reads and lists one entry per CDR3 protein. The sample has about half a million distinct CDR3 sequences, 20% seen once. This clonotype was counted a few times. Antigen specificity is unknown. Overall study results and limits: The blood repertoire included most of the expanded thyroid clonotypes above 0.001. The model made its ophthalmopathy prediction, and onset followed a median approximately six months later.

J lost 4 bases, V lost 3 bases, and 5 bases had no gene match. Germline V gives CDR1 DFQATT, CDR2 SNEGSKA (reference sequence). The CDR3 contains 13 residues. Patients showing uncontrolled infection, other autoimmune disease, pregnancy or lactation were ineligible. On the basis of clinical symptoms, serum thyroxine and TRAb, thyroid ultrasound and orbital computed tomography, diagnoses were made. The sequenced sample consisted of blood. This sequence was found in a man aged 40-55 years with Graves' ophthalmopathy. The V gene is TRBV20-1, the J gene TRBJ2-7; TRBD2 agrees at 8 bases. The CDR3 bases are TGCAGTGCTAGGGGGCGGGGGGAGTACGAGCAGTACTTC. This codes for CSARGRGEYEQYF.